The clone carrying this TCR beta chain was seen many times. Its target is not known. The sample originates from a study of regulatory T cells in long-lasting Graves disease. Study summary: Persistent cases took antithyroid drugs over 5 years and stayed TSH receptor antibody positive. Overall study findings and caveats: Patients with persistent disease showed a bias toward TRBV28, TRBJ1-2 and TRBJ2-5.

Time point in this sample: persistent/refractory GD, antithyroid drugs over 5 years with positive TRAb. PBMC-derived RNA was used for the TCR library. Sequencing libraries for TCR beta were prepared with iRepertoire HTBI primers and Arm-PCR of CDR3 regions. TCRdb re-derived calls from the multiplex PCR reads in MiXCR, one entry per CDR3 protein. Seen here are 300,000 to 350,000 distinct CDR3 sequences, 20% observed once, and the top ten hold 29%. The germline gives CDR1 SNHLY, CDR2 FYNNEI. With 1 base removed from V and 1 base from J, the gap between germline ends came to 11 bases. The CDR3 is 16 amino acids.

The material sequenced was peripheral blood mononuclear cells (PBMCs), taken when the disease was refractory, from a patient treated with antithyroid drugs. The gene calls are TRBV2 and TRBJ1-5; unclear D gene. The clonotype originates from a female donor with Graves disease. Written as DNA, the CDR3 is TGTGCCAGCAGTGAAGTTGTAGGGCTAAGCAATCAGCCCCAGCATTTT. It specifies CASSEVVGLSNQPQHF. Based on the CDR3 plus reference TRBV2 and TRBJ1-5, the full variable domain is EPEVTQTPSHQVTQMGQEVILRCVPISNHLYFYWYRQILGQKVEFLVSFYNNEISEKSEIFDDQFSVERPDGSNFTLKIRSTKLEDSAMYFCASSEVVGLSNQPQHFGDGTRLSIL.